This T cell receptor beta chain stems from a study of early T cells in non-severe SARS-CoV-2 infection. Regarding this clonotype: Its antigen is undetermined.

Overall study findings and caveats: Using VDJdb, the matching emphasized anti-spike CD8 responses while missing private and CD4 specificities.

TCRdb recomputed calls from the 5' RACE reads with MiXCR, one row per CDR3 protein. The sample includes roughly 64,000 distinct CDR3 sequences, around 13% of them seen just once. Germline V CDR1 and CDR2: SGHRS, YFSETQ. The CDR3 runs to 14 residues. The ends were cut back, 3 bases at V and 4 bases at J, with 13 bases in the middle. Sequencing was performed on whole blood. J is TRBJ1-1 and V is TRBV5-1; tentatively, D is TRBD1 (5 bases). The TCR comes from an adult who was a healthcare worker with PCR-confirmed SARS-CoV-2 infection or an uninfected control (not recorded which). As DNA, the CDR3 is TGCGCCAGCAGCTCCTTAGGGGCTTCCACTGAAGCTTTCTTT. As protein: CASSSLGASTEAFF.